The text below deals with one T cell receptor (beta chain). The antigen remains undetermined. This record comes from a study of vaccination and CD4 T cells after COVID-19. Researchers used the Oncomine TCR Beta short-read assay to sequence DNA from cultured CD4+ T cells. Using its own MiXCR run on the PCR reads, TCRdb lists one record per CDR3 protein. The table lists some 23,000 distinct CDR3 sequences, over 60% of them singletons, with around 15% in the top ten. This CDR3 is 14 amino acids long. CDR1 MNHEY and CDR2 SMNVEV come from the germline V gene (reference sequence). The V gene lost 4 bases and the J gene lost 7 bases, with 14 bases spanning the gap. The treatment: roughly nine-day PBMC culture with coronavirus spike peptide pools or control peptides (ViraFEST assay).

The chain joins TRBV27 to TRBJ1-5, with D perhaps TRBD1 (6 bases). The sample here was CD4+ T cells from blood, cultured in vitro, taken after SARS-CoV-2 vaccination. The clonotype originates from a human donor who received a COVID-19 vaccine. The CDR3: CASSYRGQGQPQHF. In DNA form, the CDR3 reads TGTGCCAGCAGTTATCGGGGGCAGGGCCAGCCCCAGCATTTT.